This entry lists 24 T cell receptor beta chains sequenced from one sample in a study of blood T cell repertoires in COVID-19. The repertoire was sequenced with immunoSEQ multiplex PCR; TCRdb's copy has only in-frame clones and lacks some. The table lists 85,000 to 95,000 clones, around 86% of them singletons. The sequenced sample was peripheral blood. Receptors originate from a man aged 60-69 years with COVID-19, enrolled during active disease.

The rearrangement uses TRBV5-4 and TRBJ1-2; the D is unclear. The length of the CDR3 is 15 residues. Per germline, CDR1 SGHNT and CDR2 YYREEE (reference sequence). Trimming pared 5 bases from V and 6 bases from J, leaving 20 bases between. The CDR3 loop is CASSFPTASRDGYTF. CDR3 in DNA: TGTGCCAGCAGTTTTCCCACAGCCTCGCGGGATGGCTACACCTTC.

The CDR3 spells CASSLDISYGYTF. DNA of the CDR3: TGTGCCAGCAGCCTTGACATCTCCTATGGCTACACCTTC. V is TRBV7-9 and J is TRBJ1-2; D uncertain. Trimming pared 5 bases from V and 4 bases from J, leaving 11 bases between. Germline lookup yields CDR1 SEHNR and CDR2 FQNEAQ (reference sequence). There are 13 residues in the CDR3.

The table lists this clone with a few counts. The V gene is TRBV7-9, the J gene TRBJ1-1; perhaps TRBD1 as D (6 bases). Germline V CDR1 and CDR2: SEHNR, FQNEAQ (reference sequence). The CDR3 totals 14 residues. Trimming removed 2 bases from V and 4 bases from J, with 11 bases in between. CDR3 in DNA: TGTGCCAGCAGCTTATCACGGGGGGCCACTGAAGCTTTCTTT. Residues: CASSLSRGATEAFF.

V is TRBV10-3 and J is TRBJ1-5, with 8 bases fitting TRBD1. Trimming removed 10 bases from V and 0 bases from J; junction bases left unmatched: 5. CDR3 length: 14 amino acids. CDR1 ENHRY and CDR2 SYGVKD come from the germline V gene. This chain's CDR3 is CATGQGDSNQPQHF. DNA of the CDR3: TGTGCCACCGGACAGGGCGATAGCAATCAGCCCCAGCATTTT.

The V and J genes are TRBV7-2 and TRBJ2-5; D gene uncertain. The CDR3 extends over 13 amino acids. Trimming removed 2 bases from V and 3 bases from J, with 7 bases in between. Germline V gives CDR1 SGHTA, CDR2 FQGNSA. The CDR3 bases are TGTGCCAGCAGCTTAATGAGAGAAGAGACCCAGTACTTC. This sequence encodes CASSLMREETQYF.

The gene calls are TRBV5-1 and TRBJ2-7; TRBD1 might be the D (6 bases). The V gene lost 4 bases and the J gene lost 7 bases, with 18 bases spanning the gap. The CDR3 length is 14 residues. The germline V gene encodes CDR1 SGHRS and CDR2 YFSETQ. CDR3 region: CASSPSGASLEQYF. The CDR3 bases are TGCGCCAGCAGCCCCTCAGGGGCATCTCTTGAGCAGTACTTC.

This clone has only a few counts. V and J are TRBV2 and TRBJ2-5, with 7 bases fitting TRBD1. CDR1 is SNHLY and CDR2 is FYNNEI in the germline V gene. With 6 bases clipped from V and 1 base from J, the junction kept 11 bases outside the gene matches. This CDR3 spans 16 amino acids. Written as DNA, the CDR3 is TGTGCCAGCAGCCGGCCGGGACAGAGGGCCCAAGAGACCCAGTACTTC. Translation: CASSRPGQRAQETQYF. The whole variable domain, remainder taken from reference TRBV2 and TRBJ2-5, is EPEVTQTPSHQVTQMGQEVILRCVPISNHLYFYWYRQILGQKVEFLVSFYNNEISEKSEIFDDQFSVERPDGSNFTLKIRSTKLEDSAMYFCASSRPGQRAQETQYFGPGTRLLVL.

The rearrangement links TRBV15 to TRBJ2-7; 7 nucleotides agree with TRBD1. Trimming took 3 bases from V and 2 from J; bases not matched to a gene: 7. Germline V gene data show CDR1 as LNHNV and CDR2 as YYDKDF (reference sequence). This CDR3 has 15 residues. CDR3 region: CATSRHRDSTYEQYF. Here the CDR3 DNA reads TGTGCCACCAGCAGGCACCGGGACAGCACCTACGAGCAGTACTTC.

This chain uses TRBV29-1 with TRBJ1-2, with 10 bases fitting TRBD1. Germline values: CDR1 SQVTM, CDR2 ANQGSEA. The CDR3 covers 13 residues. Unmatched junction bases numbered 7, after V lost 4 bases and J lost 8 bases. The chain's CDR3 is CSVGQGAGEGYTF. CDR3 nucleotide sequence: TGCAGCGTTGGACAGGGGGCAGGTGAGGGCTACACCTTC.

This chain joins TRBV5-1 and TRBJ2-3, with 7 bases matching TRBD2. The CDR3 covers 16 residues. Per germline, CDR1 SGHRS and CDR2 YFSETQ. J was trimmed by 0 bases and V by 5 bases; bases with no gene match: 9. The CDR3 DNA reads TGCGCCAGCAGGGACCACGGGGAGGGGAGCACAGATACGCAGTATTTT. Translation gives CASRDHGEGSTDTQYF.

The V call is TRBV29-1, the J call TRBJ1-4; 7 nucleotides line up with TRBD1. Germline trimming cut 6 bases from V and 1 base from J; bases unmatched to any gene: 5. In germline, CDR1 is SQVTM, CDR2 ANQGSEA. The CDR3 is 14 amino acids. The CDR3, as DNA: TGCAGCGTACTTTACAGGGGAACTAATGAAAAACTGTTTTTT. Protein sequence: CSVLYRGTNEKLFF.

The chain is built from TRBV27 and TRBJ2-7, with TRBD1 matching 7 bases. V shed 5 bases, J shed 4 bases, and the junction held 8 bases outside the gene matches. Germline CDR1 is MNHEY and CDR2 is SMNVEV (reference sequence). CDR3 size: 14 residues. CDR3 sequence: CASSPRGGAYEQYF. The DNA of the CDR3 is TGTGCCAGCAGTCCCCGAGGGGGCGCTTACGAGCAGTACTTC.

This chain connects TRBV2 to TRBJ2-1; a possible D gene is TRBD2 (5 bases). V lost 6 bases to trimming and J lost 2 bases, with 14 bases between them. CDR3 length equals 15 residues. Per the germline V gene, CDR1 is SNHLY and CDR2 is FYNNEI. The CDR3 here is CASSLQRTPYNEQFF. The DNA of the CDR3 is TGTGCCAGCAGCCTTCAGCGGACCCCCTACAATGAGCAGTTCTTC.

The CDR3: CASSPIYNQGGTEAFF. The CDR3 coding sequence is TGCGCCAGCAGCCCGATATACAATCAGGGAGGAACTGAAGCTTTCTTT. The V gene is TRBV4-1, the J gene TRBJ1-1; possible D gene TRBD1, 5 bases. V lost 4 bases and J lost 5, with 20 bases in between. The CDR3 extends over 16 amino acids. Germline V gives CDR1 MGHRA, CDR2 YSYEKL.

CDR3 nucleotides: TGTGCCAGCTCACCCCCGGGAGCGGGAGAAGAGACCCAGTACTTC. Translated: CASSPPGAGEETQYF. The gene calls are TRBV18 and TRBJ2-5; 8 nucleotides align to TRBD2. J lost 3 bases, V lost 3 bases, and 6 bases had no gene match. The CDR3 has 15 amino acids. The germline V gene encodes CDR1 KGHSH and CDR2 LQKENI.

The rearrangement joins TRBV24-1 to TRBJ2-3, with 8 nucleotides matching TRBD2. The germline V gene encodes CDR1 KGHDR and CDR2 SFDVKD. CDR3 size: 17 residues. Trimming cost V 4 bases and J 7 bases; bases outside gene matches: 15. CDR3 nucleotide sequence: TGTGCCACCAGTGACTCGACCGGGACTAGGAGCCCTCATACGCAGTATTTT. Amino acids: CATSDSTGTRSPHTQYF.

The CDR3 DNA reads as TGTGCCAGTAGTATGTCGGTGAACACTGAAGCTTTCTTT. This translates into CASSMSVNTEAFF. V and J are TRBV19 and TRBJ1-1, with D hard to call. Germline V CDR1 and CDR2: LNHDA, SQIVND (reference sequence). V was cut by 3 bases and J by 0 bases, with 5 bases left in between. The CDR3 has 13 amino acids.

The chain combines TRBV4-1 with TRBJ2-7, with D perhaps TRBD2 (5 bases). This CDR3 contains 15 residues. CDR1 and CDR2 (germline): MGHRA, YSYEKL. Deletions cut 1 base from V and 0 bases from J, with 10 bases between. CDR3 residues: CASSQGRGLSYEQYF. CDR3 nucleotides: TGCGCCAGCAGCCAAGGAAGAGGGCTCTCCTACGAGCAGTACTTC.

There are a few counts of this clone. The rearrangement joins TRBV28 to TRBJ1-4; TRBD1 matches at 10 bases. This CDR3 has 15 amino acids. The junction had 6 bases not matched to a gene; V was cut back by 5 bases and J by 6 bases. Germline V gene lookup returns CDR1 MDHEN and CDR2 SYDVKM. The CDR3 DNA reads TGTGCCAGCAGTCCCTCCGGGACAGGGGATGAAAAACTGTTTTTT. Translated, it gives CASSPSGTGDEKLFF.

This clone was seen a few times. This chain uses TRBV28 with TRBJ2-7; the match to TRBD1 covers 9 bases. The CDR3 sequence is 16 residues long. Germline loops: CDR1 MDHEN, CDR2 SYDVKM. V trimming: 5 bases; J trimming: 0 bases; junction bases outside the gene matches: 8. The CDR3 protein is CASSPLGTGLSYEQYF. The CDR3 DNA follows: TGTGCCAGCAGTCCCCTCGGGACAGGGCTCTCCTACGAGCAGTACTTC.

The chain employs TRBV2 and TRBJ2-1; a weak D match, TRBD2 (5 bases). The CDR3 totals 14 residues. V was shortened by 8 bases and J by 1 base, with 12 bases between the two germline ends. The germline gives CDR1 SNHLY, CDR2 FYNNEI. This chain's CDR3 is CASPKSGSYNEQFF. The CDR3 DNA follows: TGTGCCAGCCCAAAGAGCGGTTCCTACAATGAGCAGTTCTTC.

The CDR3 sequence: CASSLRPMNTEAFF. DNA for the CDR3: TGTGCCAGCAGTTTACGTCCTATGAACACTGAAGCTTTCTTT. The V call is TRBV27, the J call TRBJ1-1; D unclear. CDR3 length: 14 amino acids. Germline-derived CDR1 and CDR2 are MNHEY and SMNVEV (reference sequence). V lost 2 bases, J lost 0 bases, and 7 bases lay in between.

This chain uses TRBV27 with TRBJ1-6; tentative D call: TRBD1 (5 bases). Germline V CDR1 and CDR2: MNHEY, SMNVEV (reference sequence). This CDR3 spans 12 amino acids. V lost 6 bases, J lost 7 bases, and 7 bases lay in between. In nucleotides, the CDR3 is TGTGCCAGCAGCAGGGCAAATTCACCCCTCCACTTT. It specifies CASSRANSPLHF.

The rearrangement joins TRBV4-1 to TRBJ2-1, with 7 bases that match TRBD2. Germline V lookup: CDR1 MGHRA, CDR2 YSYEKL. V was pared by 1 base and J by 2 bases, with 2 bases of the junction left unmatched. The CDR3 length is 15 residues. CDR3 sequence: CASSQVGGTYNEQFF. The CDR3 DNA sequence: TGCGCCAGCAGCCAAGTCGGGGGGACCTACAATGAGCAGTTCTTC.